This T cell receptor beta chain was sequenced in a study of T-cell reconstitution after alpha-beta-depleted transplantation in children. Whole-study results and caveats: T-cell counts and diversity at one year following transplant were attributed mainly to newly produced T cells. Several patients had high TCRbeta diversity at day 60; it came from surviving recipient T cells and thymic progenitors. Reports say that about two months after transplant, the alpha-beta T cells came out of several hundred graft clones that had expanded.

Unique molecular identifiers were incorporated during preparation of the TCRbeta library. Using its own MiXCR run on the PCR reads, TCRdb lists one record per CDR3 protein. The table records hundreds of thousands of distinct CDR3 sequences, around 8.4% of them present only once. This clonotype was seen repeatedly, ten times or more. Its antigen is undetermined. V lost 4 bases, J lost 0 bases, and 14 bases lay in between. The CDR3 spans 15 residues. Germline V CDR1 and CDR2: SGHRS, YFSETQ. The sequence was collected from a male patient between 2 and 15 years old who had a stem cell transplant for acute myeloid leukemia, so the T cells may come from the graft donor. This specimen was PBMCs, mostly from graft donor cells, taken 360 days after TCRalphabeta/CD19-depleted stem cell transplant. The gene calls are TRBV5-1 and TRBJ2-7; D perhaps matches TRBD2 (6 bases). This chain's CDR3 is CASSPSAGSSYEQYV. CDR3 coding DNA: TGCGCCAGCAGCCCCAGTGCGGGAAGCTCCTACGAGCAGTACGTC.